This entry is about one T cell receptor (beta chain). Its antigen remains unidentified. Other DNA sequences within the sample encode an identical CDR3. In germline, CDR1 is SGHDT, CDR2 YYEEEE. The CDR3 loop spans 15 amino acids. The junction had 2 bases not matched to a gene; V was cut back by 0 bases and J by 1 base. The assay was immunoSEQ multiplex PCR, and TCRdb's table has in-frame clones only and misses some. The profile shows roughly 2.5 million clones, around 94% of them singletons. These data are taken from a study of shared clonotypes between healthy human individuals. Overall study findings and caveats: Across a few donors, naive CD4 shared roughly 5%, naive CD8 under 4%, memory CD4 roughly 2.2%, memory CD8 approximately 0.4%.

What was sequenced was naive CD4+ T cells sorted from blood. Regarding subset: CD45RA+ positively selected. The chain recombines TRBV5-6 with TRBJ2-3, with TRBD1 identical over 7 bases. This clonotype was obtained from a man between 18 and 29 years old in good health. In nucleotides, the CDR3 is TGTGCCAGCAGCTTGGGCGACAGGGGCACAGATACGCAGTATTTT. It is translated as CASSLGDRGTDTQYF.